The present T cell receptor (beta chain) was sequenced within a study of post-analysis software for immune sequencing data. Study-level information: Secondary progressive, relapsing-remitting and progressive-relapsing multiple sclerosis were among the included disease courses.

Only a few counts were recorded for this clonotype. Its antigen is currently unknown. One end of the junction fails to match germline, which may point to a read error. General study findings and limits: Controls showed lower frequencies than patients for five TRBV segments, and TRBV5-6, TRBV5-1 and TRBV20-1 were among these. Significantly decreased normalized Chao1 diversity was recorded for multiple sclerosis patients relative to controls.

Built from TCR beta cDNA, the libraries had unique molecular identifiers in them. Researchers reported some 500,000 cDNA molecules coming from roughly 0.93 to 9.6 million T cells. TCRdb independently ran MiXCR on the PCR reads; one entry per CDR3 protein. The sample consists of hundreds of thousands of distinct CDR3 sequences, 25% to 30% of them appearing once. Germline loops: CDR1 MNHNY, CDR2 SVGAGI (reference sequence). The CDR3 covers 14 residues. The sample consisted of blood. V and J are TRBV6-6 and TRBJ2-7; 10 nucleotides match TRBD1. This clonotype was obtained from a girl aged 10 to 17 with multiple sclerosis. The CDR3 DNA follows: TGTGCCAGCAGGTACTCGGACAGGGGGTACGAGCAGTACTTC. Encoded protein: CASRYSDRGYEQYF.